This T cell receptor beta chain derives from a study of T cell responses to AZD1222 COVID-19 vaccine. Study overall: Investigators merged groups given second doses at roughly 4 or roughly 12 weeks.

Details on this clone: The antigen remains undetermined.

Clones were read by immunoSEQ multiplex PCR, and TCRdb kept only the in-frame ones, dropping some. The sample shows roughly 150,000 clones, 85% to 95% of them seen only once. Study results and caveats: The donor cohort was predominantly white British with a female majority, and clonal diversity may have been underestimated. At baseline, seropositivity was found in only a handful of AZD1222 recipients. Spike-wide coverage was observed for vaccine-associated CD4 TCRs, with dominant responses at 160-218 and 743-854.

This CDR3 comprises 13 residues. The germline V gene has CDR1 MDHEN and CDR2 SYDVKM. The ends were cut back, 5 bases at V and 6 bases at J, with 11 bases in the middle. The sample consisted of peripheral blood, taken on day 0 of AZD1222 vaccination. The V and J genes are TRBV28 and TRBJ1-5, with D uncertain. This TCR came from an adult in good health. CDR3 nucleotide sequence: TGTGCCAGCAGTCGAGGAGGGAGTCAGCCCCAGCATTTT. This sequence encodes CASSRGGSQPQHF.